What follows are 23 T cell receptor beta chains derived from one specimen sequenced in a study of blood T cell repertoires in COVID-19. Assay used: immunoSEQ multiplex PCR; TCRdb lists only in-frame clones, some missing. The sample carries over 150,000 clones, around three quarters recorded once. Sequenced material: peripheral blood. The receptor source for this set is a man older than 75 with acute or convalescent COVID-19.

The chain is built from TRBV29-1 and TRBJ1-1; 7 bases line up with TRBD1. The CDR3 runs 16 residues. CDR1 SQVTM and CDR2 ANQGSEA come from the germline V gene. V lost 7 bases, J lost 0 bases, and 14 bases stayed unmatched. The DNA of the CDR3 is TGCAGCGCGCTCGGTGGAACAGGGGCCCTGAACACTGAAGCTTTCTTT. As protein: CSALGGTGALNTEAFF.

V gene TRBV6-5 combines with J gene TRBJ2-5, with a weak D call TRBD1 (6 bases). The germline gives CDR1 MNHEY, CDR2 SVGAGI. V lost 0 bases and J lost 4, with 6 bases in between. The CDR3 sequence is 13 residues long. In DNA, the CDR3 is TGTGCCAGCAGTTACTCGACAGGAGAGACCCAGTACTTC. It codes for CASSYSTGETQYF.

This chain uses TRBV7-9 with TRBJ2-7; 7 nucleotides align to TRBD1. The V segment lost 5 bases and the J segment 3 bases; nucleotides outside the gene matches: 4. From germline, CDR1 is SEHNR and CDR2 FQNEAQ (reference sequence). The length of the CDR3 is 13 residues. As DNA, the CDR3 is TGTGCCAGCAGCCCCAGGGGGAGCTACGAGCAGTACGTC. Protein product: CASSPRGSYEQYV.

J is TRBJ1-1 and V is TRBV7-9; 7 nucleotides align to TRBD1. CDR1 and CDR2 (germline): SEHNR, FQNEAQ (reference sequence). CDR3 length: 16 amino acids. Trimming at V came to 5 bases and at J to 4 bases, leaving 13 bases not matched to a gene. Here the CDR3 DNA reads TGTGCCAGCAGCCCTAGACGATCACAGGGGCGCACTGAAGCTTTCTTT. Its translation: CASSPRRSQGRTEAFF.

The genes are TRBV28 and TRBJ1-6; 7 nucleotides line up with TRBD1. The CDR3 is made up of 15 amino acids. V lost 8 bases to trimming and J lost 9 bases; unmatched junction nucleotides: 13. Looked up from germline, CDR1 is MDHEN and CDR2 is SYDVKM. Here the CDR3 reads CASDSPTGLGSPLHF. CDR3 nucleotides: TGTGCCAGCGATTCCCCGACAGGGTTAGGTTCACCCCTCCACTTT.

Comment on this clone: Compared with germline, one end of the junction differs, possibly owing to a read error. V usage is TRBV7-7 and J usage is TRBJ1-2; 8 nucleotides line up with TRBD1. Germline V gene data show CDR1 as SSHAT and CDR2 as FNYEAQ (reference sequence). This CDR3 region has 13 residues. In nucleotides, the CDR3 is TGTGCTAGCAGCTTAGGACAGGGACATGGCTACACCTTC. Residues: CASSLGQGHGYTF.

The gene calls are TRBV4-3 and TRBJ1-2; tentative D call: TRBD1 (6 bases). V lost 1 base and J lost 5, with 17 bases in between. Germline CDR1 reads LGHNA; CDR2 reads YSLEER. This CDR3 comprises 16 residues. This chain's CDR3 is CASSQGTTGQGYGYTF. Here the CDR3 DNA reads TGCGCCAGCAGCCAAGGTACGACGGGGCAGGGGTATGGCTACACCTTC.

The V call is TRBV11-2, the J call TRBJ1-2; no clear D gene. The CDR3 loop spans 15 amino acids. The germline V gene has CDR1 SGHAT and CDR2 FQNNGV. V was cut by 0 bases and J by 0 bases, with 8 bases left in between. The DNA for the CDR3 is TGTGCCAGCAGCTTAGACAGGATCTCTAACTATGGCTACACCTTC. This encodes CASSLDRISNYGYTF. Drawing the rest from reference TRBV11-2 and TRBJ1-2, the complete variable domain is EAGVAQSPRYKIIEKRQSVAFWCNPISGHATLYWYQQILGQGPKLLIQFQNNGVVDDSQLPKDRFSAERLKGVDSTLKIQPAKLEDSAVYLCASSLDRISNYGYTFGSGTRLTVV.

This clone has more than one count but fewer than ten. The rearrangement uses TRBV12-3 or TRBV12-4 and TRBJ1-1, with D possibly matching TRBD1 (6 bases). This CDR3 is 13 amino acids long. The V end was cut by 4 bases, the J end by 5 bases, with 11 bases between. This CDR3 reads CASSYRRGTEAFF. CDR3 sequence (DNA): TGTGCCAGCAGTTATCGTAGGGGGACTGAAGCTTTCTTT.

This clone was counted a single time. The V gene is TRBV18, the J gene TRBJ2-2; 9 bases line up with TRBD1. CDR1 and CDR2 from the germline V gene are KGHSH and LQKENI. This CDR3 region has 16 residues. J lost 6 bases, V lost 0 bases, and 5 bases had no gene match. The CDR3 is CASSPPSRQGAGELFF. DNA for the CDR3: TGTGCCAGCTCACCACCTTCCAGACAGGGGGCCGGGGAGCTGTTTTTT.

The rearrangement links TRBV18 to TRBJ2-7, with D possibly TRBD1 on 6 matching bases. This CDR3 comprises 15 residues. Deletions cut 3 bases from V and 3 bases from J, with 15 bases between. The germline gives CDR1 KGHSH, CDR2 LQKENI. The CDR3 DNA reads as TGTGCCAGCTCACCCCCTCAGGGGTCCGACTACGAGCAGTACTTC. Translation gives CASSPPQGSDYEQYF.

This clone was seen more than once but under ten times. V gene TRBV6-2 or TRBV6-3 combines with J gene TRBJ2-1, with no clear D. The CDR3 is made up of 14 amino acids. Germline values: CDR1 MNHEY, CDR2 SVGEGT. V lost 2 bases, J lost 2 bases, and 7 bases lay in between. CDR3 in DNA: TGTGCCAGCAGTTACGGGCGACCCTACAATGAGCAGTTCTTC. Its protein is CASSYGRPYNEQFF.

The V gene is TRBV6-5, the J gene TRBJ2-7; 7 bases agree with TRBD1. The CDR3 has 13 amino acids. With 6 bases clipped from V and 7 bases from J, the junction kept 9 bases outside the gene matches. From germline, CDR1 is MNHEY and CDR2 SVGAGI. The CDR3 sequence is CASRGQVLLEQYF. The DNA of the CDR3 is TGTGCCAGCAGAGGACAGGTCCTCCTGGAGCAGTACTTC.

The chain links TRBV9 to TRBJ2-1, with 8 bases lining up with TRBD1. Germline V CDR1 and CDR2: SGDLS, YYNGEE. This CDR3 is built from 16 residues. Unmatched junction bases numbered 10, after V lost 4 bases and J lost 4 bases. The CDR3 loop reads CASSPMTGANYNEQFF. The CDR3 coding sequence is TGTGCCAGCAGCCCAATGACAGGGGCAAATTACAATGAGCAGTTCTTC.

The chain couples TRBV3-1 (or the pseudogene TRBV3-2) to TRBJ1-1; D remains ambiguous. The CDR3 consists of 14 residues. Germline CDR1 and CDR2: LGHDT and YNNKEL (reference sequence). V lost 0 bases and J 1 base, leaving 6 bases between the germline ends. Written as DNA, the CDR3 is TGTGCCAGCAGCCAAGACGGTTGGAACACTGAAGCTTTCTTT. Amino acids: CASSQDGWNTEAFF.

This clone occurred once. For the CDR3, the DNA is TGTGCCAGCAGCTTGGGACTAGCGGTTTACGAGCAGTACTTC. Its translation: CASSLGLAVYEQYF. The chain combines TRBV5-8 with TRBJ2-7, with TRBD2 matching 9 bases. After removal of 0 bases from V and 4 bases from J, the junction contained 2 bases not matched to a gene. The length of the CDR3 is 14 residues. Germline V CDR1 and CDR2: SGHTS, YDEGEE.

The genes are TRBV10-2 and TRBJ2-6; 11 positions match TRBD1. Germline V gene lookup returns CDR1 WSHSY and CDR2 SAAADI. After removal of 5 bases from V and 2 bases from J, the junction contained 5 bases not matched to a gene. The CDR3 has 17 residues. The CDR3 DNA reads TGCGCCAGCAGTTTCGGACAGGGGGCTACTGGGGCCAACGTCCTGACTTTC. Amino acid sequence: CASSFGQGATGANVLTF.

The chain's CDR3 is CASSPSSTGGTGELFF. CDR3 nucleotide sequence: TGCGCCAGCAGCCCCTCTAGCACGGGTGGCACCGGGGAGCTGTTTTTT. The chain uses TRBV5-1 and TRBJ2-2; weak D call: TRBD2 (5 bases). Germline-derived CDR1 and CDR2 are SGHRS and YFSETQ. This CDR3 comprises 16 residues. Trimming left V 4 bases short and J 4 bases short, with 17 bases between.

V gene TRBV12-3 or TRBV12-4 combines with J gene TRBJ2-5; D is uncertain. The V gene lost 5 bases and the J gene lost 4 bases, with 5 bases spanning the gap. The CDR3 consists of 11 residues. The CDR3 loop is CASSTIETQYF. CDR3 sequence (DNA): TGTGCCAGCAGTACTATAGAGACCCAGTACTTC.

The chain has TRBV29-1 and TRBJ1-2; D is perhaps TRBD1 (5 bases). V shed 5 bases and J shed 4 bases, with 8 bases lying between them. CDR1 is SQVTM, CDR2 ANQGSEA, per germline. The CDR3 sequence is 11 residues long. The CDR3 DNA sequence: TGCAGCGTTCCAGACAGCTATGGCTACACCTTC. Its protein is CSVPDSYGYTF.

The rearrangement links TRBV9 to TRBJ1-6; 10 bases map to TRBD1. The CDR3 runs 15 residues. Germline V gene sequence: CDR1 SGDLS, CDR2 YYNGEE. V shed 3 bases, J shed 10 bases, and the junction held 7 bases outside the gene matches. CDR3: CASSGGQGGNSPLHF. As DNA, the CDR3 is TGTGCCAGCAGCGGCGGACAGGGGGGGAACTCACCCCTCCACTTT.

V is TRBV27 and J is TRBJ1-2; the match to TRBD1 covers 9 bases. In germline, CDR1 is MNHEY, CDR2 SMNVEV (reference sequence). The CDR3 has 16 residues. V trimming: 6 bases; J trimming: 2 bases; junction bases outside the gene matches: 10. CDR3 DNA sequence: TGTGCCAGCAGGGGACAGGGCCGACTAAACAACTATGGCTACACCTTC. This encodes CASRGQGRLNNYGYTF.

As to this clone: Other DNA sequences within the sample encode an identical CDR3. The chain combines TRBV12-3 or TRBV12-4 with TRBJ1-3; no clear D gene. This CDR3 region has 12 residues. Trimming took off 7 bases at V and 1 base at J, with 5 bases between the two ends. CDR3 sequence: CASTFSGNTIYF. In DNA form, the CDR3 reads TGTGCCAGCACGTTTTCTGGAAACACCATATATTTT.